A selection of T cell receptor beta chains follows, all from one sample in a study of blood T cells in healthy people across ages. TCRdb called the 5' RACE reads again in MiXCR, with one record for every CDR3 protein. The sample lists more than 800,000 distinct CDR3 sequences; under 45% were seen once. The sample comprised blood. The receptor set was obtained from a woman aged 55 to 70 in good health. Each CDR3 is given with its conserved first and last residue. Size values are once, few and many counts, or a class for expanded clones, and some rows have none.

clone size: -; J gene: TRBJ2-1; V gene: TRBV11-1; CDR3 protein: CASSLRDLAGGPNEQFF
clone size: once; J gene: TRBJ1-5; V gene: TRBV15; CDR3 protein: CATTRAGGGNQPQHF
clone size: -; J gene: TRBJ2-3; V gene: TRBV11-2; CDR3 protein: CASSFERASTDTQYF
clone size: -; J gene: TRBJ2-5; V gene: TRBV3-1; CDR3 protein: CASSQGQGNVQETQYF
clone size: -; J gene: TRBJ1-2; V gene: TRBV29-1; CDR3 protein: CSAGLGQGNGYTF
clone size: -; J gene: TRBJ2-2; V gene: TRBV20-1; CDR3 protein: CSAMGDRSSGRGHTGELFF
clone size: -; J gene: TRBJ1-1; V gene: TRBV20-1; CDR3 protein: CSAKGTGQKAFF
clone size: -; J gene: TRBJ1-2; V gene: TRBV3-1; CDR3 protein: CASSQGGRSYGYTF
clone size: once; J gene: TRBJ2-6; V gene: TRBV6-6; CDR3 protein: CASSGTGNSGASVLTF
clone size: -; J gene: TRBJ2-1; V gene: TRBV20-1; CDR3 protein: CSARQGAYEQFF
clone size: -; J gene: TRBJ2-3; V gene: TRBV9; CDR3 protein: CASSVPAGGITDTQYF
clone size: -; J gene: TRBJ1-5; V gene: TRBV7-9; CDR3 protein: CASSLDGTLNQPQHF
clone size: -; J gene: TRBJ2-7; V gene: TRBV7-6; CDR3 protein: CASSMTSGYEQYF
clone size: -; J gene: TRBJ2-7; V gene: TRBV7-9; CDR3 protein: CASSLDGFYEQYF
clone size: few; J gene: TRBJ2-7; V gene: TRBV6-1; CDR3 protein: CASKPGGPYEQYF
clone size: -; J gene: TRBJ2-4; V gene: TRBV5-5; CDR3 protein: CASSLVVGGDIQYF
clone size: -; J gene: -; V gene: TRBV28; CDR3 protein: CASRGFPYEQYF
clone size: -; J gene: TRBJ1-6; V gene: TRBV27; CDR3 protein: CASTDGSPLHF
clone size: -; J gene: TRBJ2-7; V gene: TRBV10-3; CDR3 protein: CATIGGMPYEQYF
clone size: once; J gene: TRBJ2-7; V gene: TRBV6-1; CDR3 protein: CASSERRGVYEQYF
clone size: -; J gene: -; V gene: TRBV12-3/TRBV12-4; CDR3 protein: CASSSGTGENIQYF
clone size: -; J gene: TRBJ1-5; V gene: TRBV2; CDR3 protein: CASSVGDNQPQHF
clone size: few; J gene: TRBJ2-1; V gene: TRBV5-1; CDR3 protein: CASSLGASGRAPNEQFF
clone size: few; J gene: TRBJ2-7; V gene: TRBV12-3/TRBV12-4; CDR3 protein: CASTLGEGGFYEQYF
clone size: many; J gene: TRBJ2-3; V gene: TRBV7-9; CDR3 protein: CASSPVSTVSTDTQYF
clone size: few; J gene: TRBJ2-3; V gene: TRBV11-3; CDR3 protein: CASSLASGTGTDTQYF
clone size: -; J gene: TRBJ1-2; V gene: TRBV25-1; CDR3 protein: CASSEVGVYGYTF
clone size: -; J gene: TRBJ2-2; V gene: TRBV14; CDR3 protein: CASSQFRGLTRELFF